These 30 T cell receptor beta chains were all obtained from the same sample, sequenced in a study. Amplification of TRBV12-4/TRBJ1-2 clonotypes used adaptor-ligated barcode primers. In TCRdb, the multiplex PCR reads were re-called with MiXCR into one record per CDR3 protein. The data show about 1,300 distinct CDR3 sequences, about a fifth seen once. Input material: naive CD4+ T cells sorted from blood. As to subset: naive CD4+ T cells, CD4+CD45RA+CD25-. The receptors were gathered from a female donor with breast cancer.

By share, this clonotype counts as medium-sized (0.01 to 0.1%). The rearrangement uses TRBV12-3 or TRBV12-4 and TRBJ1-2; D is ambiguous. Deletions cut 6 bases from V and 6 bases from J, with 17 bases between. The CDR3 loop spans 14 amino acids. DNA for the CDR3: TGTGCCAGCAGCGTTCTCCAAGTGGGCGATGGCTACACCTTC. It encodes CASSVLQVGDGYTF.

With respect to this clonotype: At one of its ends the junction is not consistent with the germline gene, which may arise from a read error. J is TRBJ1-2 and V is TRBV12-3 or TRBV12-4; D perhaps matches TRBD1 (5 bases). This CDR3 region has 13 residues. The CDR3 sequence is CASTLNIGEGCTF. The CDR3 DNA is TGTGCCAGCACCCTGAACATAGGGGAGGGCTGCACCTTC.

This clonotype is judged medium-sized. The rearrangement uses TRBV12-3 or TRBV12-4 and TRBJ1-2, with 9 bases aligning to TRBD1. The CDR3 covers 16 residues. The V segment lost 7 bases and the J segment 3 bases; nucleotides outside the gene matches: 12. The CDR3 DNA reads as TGTGCCAGCACCCTAGGGTGGGGACAGGGAGACTATGGCTACACCTTC. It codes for CASTLGWGQGDYGYTF.

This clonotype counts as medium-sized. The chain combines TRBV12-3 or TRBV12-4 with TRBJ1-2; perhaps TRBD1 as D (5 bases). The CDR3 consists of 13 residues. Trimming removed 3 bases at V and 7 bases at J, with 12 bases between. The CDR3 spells CASSFPDGAGYTF. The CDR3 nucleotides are TGTGCCAGCAGTTTTCCCGACGGGGCTGGCTACACCTTC.

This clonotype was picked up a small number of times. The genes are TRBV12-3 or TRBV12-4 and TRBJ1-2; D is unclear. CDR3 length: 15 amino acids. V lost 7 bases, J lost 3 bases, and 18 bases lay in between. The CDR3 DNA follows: TGTGCCAGCACCGCGAGCAGGCCCACAGACTATGGCTACACCTTC. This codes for CASTASRPTDYGYTF.

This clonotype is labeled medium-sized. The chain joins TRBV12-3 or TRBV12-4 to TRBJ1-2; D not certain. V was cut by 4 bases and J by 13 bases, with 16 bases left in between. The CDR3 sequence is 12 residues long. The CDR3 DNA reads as TGTGCCAGCAGTTCGCCTGGGAAGGCGCTCACCTTC. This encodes CASSSPGKALTF.

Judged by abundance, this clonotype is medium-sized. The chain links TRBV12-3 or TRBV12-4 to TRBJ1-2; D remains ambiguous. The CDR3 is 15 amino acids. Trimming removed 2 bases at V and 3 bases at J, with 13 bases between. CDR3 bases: TGTGCCAGCAGTTTACCCCAGTCGGTGCACTATGGCTACACCTTC. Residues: CASSLPQSVHYGYTF.

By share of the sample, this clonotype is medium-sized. The CDR3 region has the DNA TGTGCCAGCAGTTCCTCCGGGACAGGGTCCTATGGCTACACCTTC. Amino acids: CASSSSGTGSYGYTF. V and J are TRBV12-3 or TRBV12-4 and TRBJ1-2; 9 bases map to TRBD1. The CDR3 has 15 amino acids. J was trimmed by 4 bases and V by 4 bases; bases with no gene match: 7.

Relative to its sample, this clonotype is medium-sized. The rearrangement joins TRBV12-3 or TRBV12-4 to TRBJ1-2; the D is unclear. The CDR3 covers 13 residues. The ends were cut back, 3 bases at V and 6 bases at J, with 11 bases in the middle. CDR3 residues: CASSFHGQDGYTF. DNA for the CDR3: TGTGCCAGCAGTTTCCACGGCCAAGATGGCTACACCTTC.

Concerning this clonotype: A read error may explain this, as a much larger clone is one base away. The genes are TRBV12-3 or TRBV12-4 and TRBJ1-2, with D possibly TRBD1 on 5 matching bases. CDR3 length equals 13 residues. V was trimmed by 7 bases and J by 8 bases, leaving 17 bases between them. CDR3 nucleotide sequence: TGTGCCAGCACCCTGAACATAGGGGAGGGCTACACCTTC. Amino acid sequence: CASTLNIGEGYTF.

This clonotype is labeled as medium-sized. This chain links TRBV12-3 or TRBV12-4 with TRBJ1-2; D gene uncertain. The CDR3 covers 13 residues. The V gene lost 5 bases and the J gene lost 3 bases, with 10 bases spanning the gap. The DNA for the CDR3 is TGTGCCAGCAGTGGAAGAGCATACTATGGCTACACCTTC. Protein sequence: CASSGRAYYGYTF.

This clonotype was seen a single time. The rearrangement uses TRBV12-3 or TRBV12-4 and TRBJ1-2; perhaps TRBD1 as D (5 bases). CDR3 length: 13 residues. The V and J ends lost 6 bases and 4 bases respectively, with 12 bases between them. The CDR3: CASSGQGGYGYTF. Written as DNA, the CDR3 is TGTGCCAGCAGCGGGCAGGGCGGCTATGGCTACACCTTC.

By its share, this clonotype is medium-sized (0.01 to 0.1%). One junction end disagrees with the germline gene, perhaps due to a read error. CDR3 residues: CASRLSGQAHGYTF. As DNA, the CDR3 is TGTGCCAGCCGTTTATCGGGACAGGCGCATGGCTACACCTTC. This sequence joins TRBV12-3 or TRBV12-4 and TRBJ1-2; 8 positions agree with TRBD1. This CDR3 has 14 residues.

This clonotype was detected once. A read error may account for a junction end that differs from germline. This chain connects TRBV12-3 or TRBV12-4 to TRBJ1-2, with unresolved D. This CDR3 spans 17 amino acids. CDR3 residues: CASSLEVRGRRLYGYTF. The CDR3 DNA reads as TGTGCCAGCAGCTTAGAGGTCAGAGGGCGCCGACTTTATGGCTACACCTTC.

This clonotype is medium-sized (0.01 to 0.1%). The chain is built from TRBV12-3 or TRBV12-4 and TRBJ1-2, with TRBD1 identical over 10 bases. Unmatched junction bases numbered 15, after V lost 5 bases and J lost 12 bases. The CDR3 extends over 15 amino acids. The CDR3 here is CASSKAGQGIRGHTF. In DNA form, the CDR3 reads TGTGCCAGCAGTAAAGCGGGACAGGGGATACGAGGCCACACCTTC.

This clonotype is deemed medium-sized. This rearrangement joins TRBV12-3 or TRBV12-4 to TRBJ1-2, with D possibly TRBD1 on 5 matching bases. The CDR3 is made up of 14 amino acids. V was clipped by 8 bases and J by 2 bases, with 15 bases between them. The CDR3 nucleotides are TGTGCCAGCGGAACACAGGCCCGAAACTATGGCTACACCTTC. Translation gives CASGTQARNYGYTF.

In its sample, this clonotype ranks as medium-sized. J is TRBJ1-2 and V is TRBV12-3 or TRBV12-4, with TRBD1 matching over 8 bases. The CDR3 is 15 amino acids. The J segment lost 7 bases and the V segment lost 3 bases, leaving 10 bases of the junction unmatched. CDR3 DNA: TGTGCCAGCAGTTTCTCCGGACAGGGTATGCGTGGCTACACCTTC. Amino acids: CASSFSGQGMRGYTF.

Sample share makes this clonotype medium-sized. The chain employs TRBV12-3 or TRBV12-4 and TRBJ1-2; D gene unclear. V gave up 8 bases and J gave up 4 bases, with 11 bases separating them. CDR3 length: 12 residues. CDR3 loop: CASARQPYGYTF. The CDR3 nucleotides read TGTGCCAGCGCCCGGCAACCCTATGGCTACACCTTC.

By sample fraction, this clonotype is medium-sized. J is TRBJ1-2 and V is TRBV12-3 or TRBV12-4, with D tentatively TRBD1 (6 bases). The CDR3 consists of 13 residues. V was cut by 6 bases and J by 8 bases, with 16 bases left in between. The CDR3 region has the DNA TGTGCCAGCAGCTTTGGACAGTATGGCGGCTACACCTTC. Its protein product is CASSFGQYGGYTF.

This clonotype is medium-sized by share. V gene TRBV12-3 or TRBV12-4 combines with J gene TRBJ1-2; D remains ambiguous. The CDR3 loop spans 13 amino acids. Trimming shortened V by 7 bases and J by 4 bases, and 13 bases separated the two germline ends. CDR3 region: CASTVRDSYGYTF. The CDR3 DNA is TGTGCCAGCACCGTTAGGGATTCCTATGGCTACACCTTC.

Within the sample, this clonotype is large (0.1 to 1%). The CDR3 loop is CASSFVIAGGYTF. CDR3 sequence (DNA): TGTGCCAGCAGTTTCGTGATCGCCGGTGGCTACACCTTC. The V and J genes are TRBV12-3 or TRBV12-4 and TRBJ1-2; D is unclear. The CDR3 is made up of 13 amino acids. V was pared by 3 bases and J by 7 bases, with 12 bases between.

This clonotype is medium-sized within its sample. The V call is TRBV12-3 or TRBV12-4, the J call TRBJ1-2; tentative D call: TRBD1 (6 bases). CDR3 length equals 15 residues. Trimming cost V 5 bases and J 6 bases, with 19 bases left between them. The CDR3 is CASSPKQGGFDGYTF. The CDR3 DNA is TGTGCCAGCAGTCCTAAACAGGGAGGTTTCGATGGCTACACCTTC.

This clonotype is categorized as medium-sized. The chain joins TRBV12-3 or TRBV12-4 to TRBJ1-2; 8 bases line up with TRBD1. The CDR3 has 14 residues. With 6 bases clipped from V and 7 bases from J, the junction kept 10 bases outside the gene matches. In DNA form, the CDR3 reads TGTGCCAGCAGCCCATGGACAGGGACGGTTGGCTACACCTTC. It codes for CASSPWTGTVGYTF.

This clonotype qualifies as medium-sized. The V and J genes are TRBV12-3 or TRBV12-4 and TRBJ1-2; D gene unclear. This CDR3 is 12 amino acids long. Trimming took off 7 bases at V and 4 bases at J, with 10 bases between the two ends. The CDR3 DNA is TGTGCCAGCACTAGGAGGGCCTATGGCTACACCTTC. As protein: CASTRRAYGYTF.

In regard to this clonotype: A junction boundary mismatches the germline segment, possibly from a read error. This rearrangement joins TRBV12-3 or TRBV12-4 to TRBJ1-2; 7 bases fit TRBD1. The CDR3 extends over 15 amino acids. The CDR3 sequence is CASSVLGQERGGYAF. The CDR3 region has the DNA TGTGCCAGCAGCGTCCTTGGACAGGAGCGTGGTGGTTACGCCTTC.

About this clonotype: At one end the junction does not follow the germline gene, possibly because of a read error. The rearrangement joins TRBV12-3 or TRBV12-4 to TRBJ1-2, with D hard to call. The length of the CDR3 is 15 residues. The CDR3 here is CARSLTPGPPHGYTF. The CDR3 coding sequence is TGTGCCCGCAGTCTAACGCCCGGGCCACCCCATGGCTACACCTTC.

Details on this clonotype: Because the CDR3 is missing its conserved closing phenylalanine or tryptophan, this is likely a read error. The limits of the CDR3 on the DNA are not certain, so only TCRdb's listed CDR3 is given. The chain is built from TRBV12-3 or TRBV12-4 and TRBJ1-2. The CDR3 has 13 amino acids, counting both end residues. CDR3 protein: CASSWTARYGHTC.

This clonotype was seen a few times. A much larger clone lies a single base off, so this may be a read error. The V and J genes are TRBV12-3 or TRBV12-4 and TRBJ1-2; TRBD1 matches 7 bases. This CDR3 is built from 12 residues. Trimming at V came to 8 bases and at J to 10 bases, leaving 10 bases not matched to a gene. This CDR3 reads CASRQGLEAYTF. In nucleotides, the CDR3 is TGTGCCAGCCGACAGGGACTTGAGGCCTACACCTTC.

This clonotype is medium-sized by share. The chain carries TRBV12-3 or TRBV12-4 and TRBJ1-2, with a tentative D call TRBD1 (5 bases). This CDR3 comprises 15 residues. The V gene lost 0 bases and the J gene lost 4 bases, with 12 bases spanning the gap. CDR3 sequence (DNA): TGTGCCAGCAGTTTAGCGTTGGGACTATTCTATGGCTACACCTTC. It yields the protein CASSLALGLFYGYTF.

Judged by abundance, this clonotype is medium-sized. Here the CDR3 DNA reads TGTGCCAGCAGATCCCTCCGGGACAGATTACTGTTGTATGGCTACACCTTC. Protein product: CASRSLRDRLLLYGYTF. The rearrangement uses TRBV12-3 or TRBV12-4 and TRBJ1-2; 7 bases map to TRBD1. Losses at the gene ends were 6 bases for V and 5 bases for J; bases not matched to a gene: 18. The CDR3 is 17 residues long.